This record looks at one T cell receptor beta chain sequence and its context. The sample is drawn from a study of technical replicates of blood from four donors. Measured with immunoSEQ multiplex PCR; TCRdb has only the in-frame clones, and not every one. The table shows some 93,000 clones, with 95% occurring only once. Germline loops: CDR1 MGHRA, CDR2 YSYEKL. CDR3 size: 14 residues. Trimming cost V 0 bases and J 4 bases; bases outside gene matches: 2. V usage is TRBV4-1 and J usage is TRBJ1-1; 7 bases match TRBD1. The TCR sequence derives from a human donor in good health. Specimen: T cells isolated from PBMCs. CDR3 loop: CASSQDTGATEAFF. In DNA form, the CDR3 reads TGCGCCAGCAGCCAAGATACAGGGGCCACTGAAGCTTTCTTT.